The 9 T cell receptor beta chains reported below all come from one sample, sequenced in a study of cytomegalovirus exposure and HLA in healthy donors. Researchers ran the PCR with 60 Vbeta and 13 Jbeta primers. Assay: immunoSEQ multiplex PCR; the TCRdb copy retains only in-frame clones and omits some. Of fewer than 200,000 clones in the sample, approximately 81% are singletons; the top ten hold around 1.5%. What was sequenced was PBMCs. The source is a male donor in good health and CMV-seronegative.

The CDR3 coding sequence is TGTGCCAGTTATGGGGACACTGGGGAAAAACTGTTTTTT. The encoded protein is CASYGDTGEKLFF. V is TRBV2 and J is TRBJ1-4, with D possibly matching TRBD1 (6 bases). V was clipped by 9 bases and J by 8 bases, with 16 bases between them. The germline V gene encodes CDR1 SNHLY and CDR2 FYNNEI. The CDR3 extends over 13 amino acids.

The gene calls are TRBV2 and TRBJ2-7; D ambiguous. Trimming took off 3 bases at V and 4 bases at J, with 10 bases between the two ends. There are 13 residues in the CDR3. The germline V gene encodes CDR1 SNHLY and CDR2 FYNNEI. CDR3 sequence: CASSERPVYEQYF. The CDR3 DNA sequence: TGTGCCAGCAGTGAGCGTCCGGTTTACGAGCAGTACTTC. Supplemented by reference TRBV2 and TRBJ2-7, the full variable domain reads EPEVTQTPSHQVTQMGQEVILRCVPISNHLYFYWYRQILGQKVEFLVSFYNNEISEKSEIFDDQFSVERPDGSNFTLKIRSTKLEDSAMYFCASSERPVYEQYFGPGTRLTVT.

The gene calls are TRBV25-1 and TRBJ1-1; tentatively, D is TRBD1 (5 bases). Trimming took 3 bases from V and 1 from J, leaving 9 bases between them. Germline V lookup: CDR1 MGHDK, CDR2 SYGVNS. CDR3 length: 14 amino acids. The CDR3 protein is CASSDRAPNTEAFF. The CDR3 DNA reads as TGTGCCAGCAGTGACAGGGCCCCGAACACTGAAGCTTTCTTT.

The genes are TRBV6-1 and TRBJ2-2; TRBD2 aligns across 7 bases. This CDR3 region has 15 residues. V gave up 7 bases and J gave up 0 bases; unmatched junction bases: 5. Germline V gene sequence: CDR1 MNHNS, CDR2 SASEGT. Here the CDR3 DNA reads TGTGCCAGCATCCCGCTAGCGGCGAACACCGGGGAGCTGTTTTTT. Amino acids: CASIPLAANTGELFF.

The CDR3 sequence is CASSVGDRVNTIYF. The CDR3 nucleotides read TGTGCCAGCAGCGTAGGGGACAGGGTAAACACCATATATTTT. The chain uses TRBV9 and TRBJ1-3; 9 positions match TRBD1. This CDR3 is 14 amino acids long. Losses at the gene ends were 0 bases for V and 6 bases for J; bases not matched to a gene: 1. The germline CDR1 and CDR2 sequences are SGDLS and YYNGEE.

This clone was detected once. The gene calls are TRBV19 and TRBJ1-5, with 8 positions matching TRBD1. V shed 6 bases, J shed 0 bases, and the junction held 10 bases outside the gene matches. Germline lookup yields CDR1 LNHDA and CDR2 SQIVND (reference sequence). This CDR3 region has 17 residues. CDR3 protein: CASRRTGWDYSNQPQHF. As DNA, the CDR3 is TGTGCCAGTAGACGGACAGGGTGGGACTATAGCAATCAGCCCCAGCATTTT.

The chain joins TRBV13 to TRBJ2-3; 7 bases line up with TRBD1. V was pared by 4 bases and J by 6 bases, with 4 bases of the junction left unmatched. CDR1 is PRHDT and CDR2 is FYEKMQ in the germline V gene (reference sequence). This CDR3 has 13 residues. As DNA, the CDR3 is TGTGCCAGCAGCTCGGGACAGCCGGATACGCAGTATTTT. This sequence encodes CASSSGQPDTQYF.

V usage is TRBV2 and J usage is TRBJ1-5; D might be TRBD1 (6 bases). With 7 bases removed from V and 3 bases from J, the gap between germline ends came to 16 bases. There are 15 residues in the CDR3. Germline V gene sequence: CDR1 SNHLY, CDR2 FYNNEI. CDR3 sequence (DNA): TGTGCCAGCAAGCGGGAGGACAGTCTCAATCAGCCCCAGCATTTT. Amino acids: CASKREDSLNQPQHF.

The rearrangement joins TRBV10-3 to TRBJ2-3; 11 positions match TRBD2. The germline V gene encodes CDR1 ENHRY and CDR2 SYGVKD. The CDR3 loop spans 16 amino acids. V lost 2 bases and J lost 3; bases outside the gene matches: 4. DNA for the CDR3: TGTGCCATCAGTGAGCCAGGGACTAGCGGAACAGATACGCAGTATTTT. It encodes CAISEPGTSGTDTQYF.